Shown below are 21 T cell receptor beta chains from a single sample sequenced in a study of CD8 T cells in Susac syndrome (dated by TCRdb to between 2019 and 2020). The library was built by means of the immunoSEQ multiplex PCR assay. RNA was extracted using the RNeasy kit, and about 0.5 to 1 ug of the RNA was reverse transcribed with random hexamers. The raw public reads went through TCRdb reprocessing: fastp at Q25, MiXCR clone calling, in-frame beta chains kept. CDR3 protein duplicates are merged, each entry listing the most common genes and DNA. In this sample the table shows 160,000 or so distinct CDR3 sequences, under 95% of which occur a single time. The leading ten clones occupy approximately 0.11% of the sample. The specimen sequenced was CD4+ T cells from PBMCs. These receptors all come from a human donor with Susac syndrome.

The J gene is TRBJ2-2, the V gene TRBV25-1, with 7 nucleotides matching TRBD1. This CDR3 has 16 amino acids. Per germline, CDR1 MGHDK and CDR2 SYGVNS. V trimming: 4 bases; J trimming: 0 bases; junction bases outside the gene matches: 5. The CDR3 nucleotides are TGTGCCAGCAGTGCCGGGACAGCTGCGAACACCGGGGAGCTGTTTTTT. Amino acid sequence: CASSAGTAANTGELFF.

The genes are TRBV29-1 and TRBJ1-2; the D is unclear. CDR1 SQVTM and CDR2 ANQGSEA come from the germline V gene. Deletions cut 6 bases from V and 8 bases from J, with 13 bases between. The CDR3 has 11 residues. The CDR3 protein is CSVLGGQGYTF. CDR3 sequence (DNA): TGCAGCGTATTAGGAGGGCAGGGCTACACCTTC.

The genes are TRBV29-1 and TRBJ2-7; possibly TRBD1 or TRBD2 for D (6 bases each). The V gene lost 7 bases and the J gene lost 6 bases, with 19 bases spanning the gap. The length of the CDR3 is 13 residues. CDR1 and CDR2 from the germline V gene are SQVTM and ANQGSEA. CDR3: CSGAPVQGGEQYF. DNA of the CDR3: TGCAGCGGGGCCCCCGTACAGGGAGGCGAGCAGTACTTC.

The chain joins TRBV9 to TRBJ1-2; D perhaps matches TRBD1 (5 bases). CDR1 is SGDLS and CDR2 is YYNGEE in the germline V gene. Trimming took 4 bases from V and 2 from J, leaving 12 bases between them. The CDR3 covers 14 residues. CDR3 amino acids: CASSTIRDNYGYTF. Written as DNA, the CDR3 is TGTGCCAGCAGCACAATCCGGGACAACTATGGCTACACCTTC. The full variable domain, rest sourced from reference TRBV9 and TRBJ1-2, is DSGVTQTPKHLITATGQRVTLRCSPRSGDLSVYWYQQSLDQGLQFLIQYYNGEERAKGNILERFSAQQFPDLHSELNLSSLELGDSALYFCASSTIRDNYGYTFGSGTRLTVV.

This clonotype was detected once. This chain links TRBV20-1 with TRBJ2-5; no firm D call. Germline CDR1 and CDR2: DFQATT and SNEGSKA (reference sequence). The V and J ends lost 5 bases and 5 bases respectively, with 18 bases between them. The CDR3 length is 14 residues. The CDR3 region is CSASHARVGETQYF. As DNA, the CDR3 is TGCAGTGCTTCACACGCTCGGGTAGGCGAGACCCAGTACTTC.

The J gene is TRBJ1-3, the V gene TRBV9; D gene unclear. CDR1 and CDR2 from the germline V gene are SGDLS and YYNGEE. The CDR3 spans 15 residues. Trimming took 0 bases from V and 0 from J, leaving 7 bases between them. For the CDR3, the DNA is TGTGCCAGCAGCGTAGGGCCGAACTCTGGAAACACCATATATTTT. This gives the protein CASSVGPNSGNTIYF.

This chain connects TRBV5-4 to TRBJ2-1, with D possibly matching TRBD2 (5 bases). The CDR3 extends over 12 amino acids. The germline gives CDR1 SGHNT, CDR2 YYREEE (reference sequence). V was trimmed by 4 bases and J by 5 bases, leaving 7 bases between them. This CDR3 reads CASSRTDNEQFF. CDR3 bases: TGTGCCAGCAGCCGGACTGACAATGAGCAGTTCTTC.

This chain links TRBV5-1 with TRBJ2-1, with 9 bases that match TRBD1. Germline V lookup: CDR1 SGHRS, CDR2 YFSETQ. The CDR3 contains 12 residues. The ends lost 7 bases at V and 9 bases at J; junction bases unmatched: 5. In DNA form, the CDR3 reads TGCGCCAGCCGGATGACAGGGGGTGAGCAGTTCTTC. As protein: CASRMTGGEQFF. Complete variable domain (other parts from reference TRBV5-1 and TRBJ2-1): KAGVTQTPRYLIKTRGQQVTLSCSPISGHRSVSWYQQTPGQGLQFLFEYFSETQRNKGNFPGRFSGRQFSNSRSEMNVSTLELGDSALYLCASRMTGGEQFFGPGTRLTVL.

V usage is TRBV19 and J usage is TRBJ1-2; possible D gene TRBD1, 6 bases. V was pared by 6 bases and J by 7 bases, with 15 bases between. The CDR3 consists of 13 residues. Germline V lookup: CDR1 LNHDA, CDR2 SQIVND (reference sequence). The CDR3 reads CASSKQGGAGYTF. The CDR3 nucleotides are TGTGCCAGTAGCAAACAGGGAGGAGCTGGCTACACCTTC.

The J gene is TRBJ1-6, the V gene TRBV6-5, with 9 positions matching TRBD1. Germline V gives CDR1 MNHEY, CDR2 SVGAGI. With 2 bases clipped from V and 10 bases from J, the junction kept 9 bases outside the gene matches. The length of the CDR3 is 16 residues. The CDR3 DNA sequence: TGTGCCAGCAGTTACCAACCGGGACAGGGATTCTCACCCCTCCACTTT. It specifies CASSYQPGQGFSPLHF.

The CDR3 bases are TGCAGTGCTCATCGTGACACTAGCGGGGACCCTCAAGAGACCCAGTACTTC. It yields the protein CSAHRDTSGDPQETQYF. This chain links TRBV20-1 with TRBJ2-5, with TRBD2 identical over 10 bases. Trimming cost V 5 bases and J 2 bases; bases outside gene matches: 14. Germline loops: CDR1 DFQATT, CDR2 SNEGSKA (reference sequence). The CDR3 contains 17 residues.

This clonotype was seen a single time. CDR3 coding DNA: TGTGCCAGCTCACCACCCGGACAGGCCCAAGAGACCCAGTACTTC. Residues: CASSPPGQAQETQYF. The chain employs TRBV18 and TRBJ2-5; 7 bases are a match to TRBD1. After removal of 0 bases from V and 1 base from J, the junction contained 2 bases not matched to a gene. The CDR3 extends over 15 amino acids. Germline values: CDR1 KGHSH, CDR2 LQKENI.

V gene TRBV4-2 combines with J gene TRBJ1-1; D not certain. CDR1 is LGHNA, CDR2 YNFKEQ, per germline. There are 14 residues in the CDR3. V was shortened by 0 bases and J by 4 bases, with 9 bases between the two germline ends. Here the CDR3 reads CASSQDGWGTEAFF. The CDR3 region has the DNA TGTGCCAGCAGCCAAGATGGATGGGGCACTGAAGCTTTCTTT.

The gene calls are TRBV20-1 and TRBJ2-5; 9 bases fit TRBD2. The germline CDR1 and CDR2 sequences are DFQATT and SNEGSKA (reference sequence). V lost 5 bases to trimming and J lost 2 bases; unmatched junction nucleotides: 9. The CDR3 is 15 residues long. The CDR3 loop is CSARRASGDQETQYF. The CDR3 DNA follows: TGCAGTGCTCGGAGGGCTAGCGGGGATCAAGAGACCCAGTACTTC.

This chain uses TRBV29-1 with TRBJ2-3; 9 bases align to TRBD2. The CDR3 has 13 residues. Germline V lookup: CDR1 SQVTM, CDR2 ANQGSEA. Trimming took 5 bases from V and 8 from J; bases not matched to a gene: 8. The CDR3 reads CSVRGTSLGTQYF. Here the CDR3 DNA reads TGCAGCGTTCGGGGGACTAGCCTGGGTACGCAGTATTTT.

The chain recombines TRBV5-1 with TRBJ2-7; no firm D call. Germline values: CDR1 SGHRS, CDR2 YFSETQ. The CDR3 length is 15 residues. V shed 0 bases and J shed 1 base, with 11 bases lying between them. CDR3 DNA: TGCGCCAGCAGCTTGGTTGCCGGAGCTTCCTACGAGCAGTACTTC. Translation gives CASSLVAGASYEQYF.

J is TRBJ2-1 and V is TRBV5-4, with 9 bases that match TRBD2. The V gene's germline CDR1 is SGHNT and CDR2 YYREEE (reference sequence). The V segment lost 2 bases and the J segment 5 bases; nucleotides outside the gene matches: 5. The CDR3 contains 15 residues. Here the CDR3 reads CASSFGASGDNEQFF. The CDR3 DNA is TGTGCCAGCAGCTTTGGGGCTAGCGGGGACAATGAGCAGTTCTTC.

J is TRBJ1-5 and V is TRBV20-1; 7 bases fit TRBD1. This CDR3 is built from 15 residues. With 0 bases clipped from V and 4 bases from J, the junction kept 6 bases outside the gene matches. From germline, CDR1 is DFQATT and CDR2 SNEGSKA (reference sequence). CDR3 loop: CSARDSRGNNQPQHF. The CDR3 DNA follows: TGCAGTGCTAGAGATAGCAGGGGGAATAATCAGCCCCAGCATTTT.

CDR3 amino acids: CASTAGTLNTGELFF. The CDR3, as DNA: TGTGCCAGCACCGCCGGGACACTGAACACCGGGGAGCTGTTTTTT. This chain connects TRBV5-4 to TRBJ2-2, with D possibly TRBD1 on 6 matching bases. V dropped 6 bases and J dropped 1 base, with 13 bases sitting between them. The CDR3 is made up of 15 amino acids. Looked up from germline, CDR1 is SGHNT and CDR2 is YYREEE (reference sequence).

The chain joins TRBV19 to TRBJ2-5, with D unresolved. Trimming shortened V by 3 bases and J by 3 bases, and 17 bases separated the two germline ends. The CDR3 has 16 residues. The germline V gene has CDR1 LNHDA and CDR2 SQIVND (reference sequence). CDR3 coding DNA: TGTGCCAGTAGTATTGCCACCGTTGGGCTAGAAGAGACCCAGTACTTC. As protein: CASSIATVGLEETQYF.

The rearrangement links TRBV12-5 to TRBJ1-6; D perhaps matches TRBD1 (6 bases). This CDR3 has 15 amino acids. From germline, CDR1 is LGHNT and CDR2 FRNRAP. V was cut by 2 bases and J by 7 bases, with 12 bases left in between. The CDR3 region is CASGLLEGVNSPLHF. Written as DNA, the CDR3 is TGTGCTAGTGGTTTGCTGGAGGGGGTCAATTCACCCCTCCACTTT. The whole variable domain, filled in from reference TRBV12-5 and TRBJ1-6, reads DARVTQTPRHKVTEMGQEVTMRCQPILGHNTVFWYRQTMMQGLELLAYFRNRAPLDDSGMPKDRFSAEMPDATLATLKIQPSEPRDSAVYFCASGLLEGVNSPLHFGNGTRLTVT.